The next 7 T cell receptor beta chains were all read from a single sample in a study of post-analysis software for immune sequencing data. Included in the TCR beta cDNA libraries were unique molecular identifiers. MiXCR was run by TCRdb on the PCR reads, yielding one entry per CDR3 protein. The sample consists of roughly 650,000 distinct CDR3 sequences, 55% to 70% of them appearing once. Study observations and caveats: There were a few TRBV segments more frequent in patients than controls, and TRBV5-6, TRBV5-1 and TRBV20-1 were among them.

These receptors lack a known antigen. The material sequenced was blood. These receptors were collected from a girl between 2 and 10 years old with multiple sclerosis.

DNA of the CDR3: TGTGCCAGCAACGCCCGCAGGACAGATACGCAGTATTTT. This sequence encodes CASNARRTDTQYF. The V call is TRBV6-2 or TRBV6-3, the J call TRBJ2-3; D gene uncertain. Per germline, CDR1 MNHEY and CDR2 SVGEGT. This CDR3 is 13 amino acids long. V was cut by 7 bases and J by 3 bases, with 11 bases left in between.

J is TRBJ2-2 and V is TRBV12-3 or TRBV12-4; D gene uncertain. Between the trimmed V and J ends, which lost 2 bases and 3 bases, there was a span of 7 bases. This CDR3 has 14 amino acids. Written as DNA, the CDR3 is TGTGCCAGCAGTTTAATCTCTGACACCGGGGAGCTGTTTTTT. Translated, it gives CASSLISDTGELFF.

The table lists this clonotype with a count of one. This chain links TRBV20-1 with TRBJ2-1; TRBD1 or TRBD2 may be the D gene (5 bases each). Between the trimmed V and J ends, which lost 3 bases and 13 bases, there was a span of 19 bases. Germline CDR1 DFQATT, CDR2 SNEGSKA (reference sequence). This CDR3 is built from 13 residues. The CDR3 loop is CSASGTRKETQFF. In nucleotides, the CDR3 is TGCAGTGCTAGTGGGACGAGAAAAGAGACCCAGTTCTTC.

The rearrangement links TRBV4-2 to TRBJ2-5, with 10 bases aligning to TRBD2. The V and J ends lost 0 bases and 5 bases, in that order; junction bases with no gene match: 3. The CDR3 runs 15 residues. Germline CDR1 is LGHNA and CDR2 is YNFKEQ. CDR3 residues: CASSQDLLAGETQYF. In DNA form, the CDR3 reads TGTGCCAGCAGCCAAGACCTACTAGCGGGGGAGACCCAGTACTTC.

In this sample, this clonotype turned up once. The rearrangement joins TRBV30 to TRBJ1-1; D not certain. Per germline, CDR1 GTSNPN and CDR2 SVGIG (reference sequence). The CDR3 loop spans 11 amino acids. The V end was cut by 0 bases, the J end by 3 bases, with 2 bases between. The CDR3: CAWSVYTEAFF. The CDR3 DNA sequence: TGTGCCTGGAGTGTATACACTGAAGCTTTCTTT. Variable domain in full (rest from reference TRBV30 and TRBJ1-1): SQTIHQWPATLVQPVGSPLSLECTVEGTSNPNLYWYRQAAGRGLQLLFYSVGIGQISSEVPQNLSASRPQDRQFILSSKKLLLSDSGFYLCAWSVYTEAFFGQGTRLTVV.

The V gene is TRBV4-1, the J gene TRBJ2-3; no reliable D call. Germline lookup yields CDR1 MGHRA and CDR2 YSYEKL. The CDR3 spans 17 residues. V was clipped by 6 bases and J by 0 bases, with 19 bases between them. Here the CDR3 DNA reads TGCGCCAGCAGGAGTATCTCACGGACCAAGAGCACAGATACGCAGTATTTT. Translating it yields CASRSISRTKSTDTQYF.

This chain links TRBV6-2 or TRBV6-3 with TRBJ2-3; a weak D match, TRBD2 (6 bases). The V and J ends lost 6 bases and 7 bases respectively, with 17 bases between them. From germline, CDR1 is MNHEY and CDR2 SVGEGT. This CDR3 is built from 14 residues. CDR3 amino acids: CASRFGTLQNTQYF. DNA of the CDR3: TGTGCCAGCAGGTTCGGGACTCTCCAGAATACGCAGTATTTT.